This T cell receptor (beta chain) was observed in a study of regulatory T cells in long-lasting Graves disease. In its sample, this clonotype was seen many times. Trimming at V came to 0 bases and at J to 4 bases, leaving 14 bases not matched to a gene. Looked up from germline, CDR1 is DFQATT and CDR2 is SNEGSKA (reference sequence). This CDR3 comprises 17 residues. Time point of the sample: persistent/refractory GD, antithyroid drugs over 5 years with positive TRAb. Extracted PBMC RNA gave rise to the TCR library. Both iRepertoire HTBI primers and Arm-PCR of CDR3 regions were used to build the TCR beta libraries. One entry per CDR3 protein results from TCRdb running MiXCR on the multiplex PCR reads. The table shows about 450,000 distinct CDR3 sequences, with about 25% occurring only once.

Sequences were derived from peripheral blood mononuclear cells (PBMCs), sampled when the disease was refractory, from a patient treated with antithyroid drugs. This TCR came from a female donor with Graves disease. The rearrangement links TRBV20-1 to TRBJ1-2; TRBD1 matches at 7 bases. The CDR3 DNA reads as TGCAGTGCTAGAGATTCCCTTAATCGGGGACAGCTCTATGGCTACACCTTC. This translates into CSARDSLNRGQLYGYTF.